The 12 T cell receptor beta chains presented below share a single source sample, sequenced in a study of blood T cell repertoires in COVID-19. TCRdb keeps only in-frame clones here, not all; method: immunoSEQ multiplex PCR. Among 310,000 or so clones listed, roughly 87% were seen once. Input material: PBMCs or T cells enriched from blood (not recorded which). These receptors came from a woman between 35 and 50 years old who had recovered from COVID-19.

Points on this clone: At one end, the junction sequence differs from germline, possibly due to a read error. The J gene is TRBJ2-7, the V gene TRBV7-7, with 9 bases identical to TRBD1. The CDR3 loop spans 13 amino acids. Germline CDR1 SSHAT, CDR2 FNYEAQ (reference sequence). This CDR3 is CASSPGTGYEQYF. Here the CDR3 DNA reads TGTGCTAGCAGCCCCGGGACAGGGTACGAGCAGTACTTC.

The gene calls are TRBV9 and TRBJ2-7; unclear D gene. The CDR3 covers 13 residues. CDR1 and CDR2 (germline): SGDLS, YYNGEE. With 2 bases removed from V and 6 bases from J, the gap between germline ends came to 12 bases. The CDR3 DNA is TGTGCCAGCAGCGTCCTTAGTTCCGGCGAGCAGTACTTC. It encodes CASSVLSSGEQYF.

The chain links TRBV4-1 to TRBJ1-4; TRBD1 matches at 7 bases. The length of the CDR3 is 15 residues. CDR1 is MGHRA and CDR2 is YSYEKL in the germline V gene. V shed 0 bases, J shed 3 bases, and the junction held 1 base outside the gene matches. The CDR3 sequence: CASSQDGTANEKLFF. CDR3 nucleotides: TGCGCCAGCAGCCAAGATGGGACAGCTAATGAAAAACTGTTTTTT.

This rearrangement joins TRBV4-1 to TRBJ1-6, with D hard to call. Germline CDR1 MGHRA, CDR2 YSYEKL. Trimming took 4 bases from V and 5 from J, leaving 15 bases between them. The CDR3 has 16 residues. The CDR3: CASSPEGVWDNSPLHF. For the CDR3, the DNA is TGCGCCAGCAGCCCGGAGGGAGTGTGGGATAATTCACCCCTCCACTTT.

CDR3 amino acids: CASSPAGLAGPVGETQYF. As DNA, the CDR3 is TGTGCCAGCTCACCGGCAGGACTAGCGGGCCCGGTGGGAGAGACCCAGTACTTC. The rearrangement uses TRBV18 and TRBJ2-5; 11 bases fit TRBD2. The V segment lost 3 bases and the J segment 4 bases; nucleotides outside the gene matches: 13. CDR3 length: 18 residues. Germline V gene lookup returns CDR1 KGHSH and CDR2 LQKENI.

The CDR3 spells CAISVGGSTDTQYF. The CDR3 DNA reads as TGTGCCATCAGTGTGGGGGGGAGCACAGATACGCAGTATTTT. V and J are TRBV10-3 and TRBJ2-3, with 7 bases that match TRBD2. CDR3 length: 14 amino acids. The J segment lost 0 bases and the V segment lost 4 bases, leaving 1 base of the junction unmatched. The germline V gene encodes CDR1 ENHRY and CDR2 SYGVKD.

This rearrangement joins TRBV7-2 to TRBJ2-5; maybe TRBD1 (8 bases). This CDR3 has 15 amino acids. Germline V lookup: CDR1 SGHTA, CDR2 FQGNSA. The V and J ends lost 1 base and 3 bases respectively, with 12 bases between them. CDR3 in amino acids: CASSLGTGREETQYF. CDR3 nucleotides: TGTGCCAGCAGCTTAGGGACAGGGAGGGAAGAGACCCAGTACTTC.

CDR3 region: CATSRDRGLQETQYF. The CDR3 DNA reads as TGTGCCACCAGCAGAGATCGAGGCCTACAAGAGACCCAGTACTTC. V gene TRBV15 combines with J gene TRBJ2-5, with unresolved D. V was clipped by 0 bases and J by 2 bases, with 10 bases between them. Germline V lookup: CDR1 LNHNV, CDR2 YYDKDF (reference sequence). The CDR3 is 15 amino acids.

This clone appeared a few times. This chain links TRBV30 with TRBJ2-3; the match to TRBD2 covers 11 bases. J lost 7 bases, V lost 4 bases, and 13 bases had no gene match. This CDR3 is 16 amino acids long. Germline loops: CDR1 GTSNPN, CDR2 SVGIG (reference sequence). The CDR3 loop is CAWNRPGTSGLNTQYF. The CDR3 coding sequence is TGTGCCTGGAACCGTCCCGGGACTAGCGGTTTAAATACGCAGTATTTT.

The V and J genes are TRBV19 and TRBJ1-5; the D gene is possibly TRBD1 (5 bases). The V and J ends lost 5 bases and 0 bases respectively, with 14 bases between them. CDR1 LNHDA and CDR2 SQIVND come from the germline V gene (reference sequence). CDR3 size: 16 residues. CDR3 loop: CASSAGRTYSNQPQHF. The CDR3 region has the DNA TGTGCCAGTAGTGCAGGGAGGACCTATAGCAATCAGCCCCAGCATTTT.

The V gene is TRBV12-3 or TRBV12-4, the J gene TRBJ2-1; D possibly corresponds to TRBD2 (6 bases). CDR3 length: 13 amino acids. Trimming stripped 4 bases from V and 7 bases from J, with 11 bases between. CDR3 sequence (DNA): TGTGCCAGCAGTTGGGGGGTTGGGAATGAGCAGTTCTTC. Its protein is CASSWGVGNEQFF.

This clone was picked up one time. CDR3 nucleotide sequence: TGTGCCAGCAGTTCGGGATCCGAGCAGTACTTC. Its protein product is CASSSGSEQYF. This chain links TRBV6-5 with TRBJ2-7, with D perhaps matching TRBD2 (5 bases). The length of the CDR3 is 11 residues. Germline CDR1 reads MNHEY; CDR2 reads SVGAGI. V shed 4 bases and J shed 6 bases, with 7 bases lying between them.